This is a list of T cell receptor beta chains from one sample in a study of a mutant IDH1 vaccine in newly diagnosed glioma. This table comes from immunoSEQ multiplex PCR, and its TCRdb copy is limited to in-frame clones, with some not included. Among about 30,000 clones listed, approximately 80% were seen once. The sequences come from PBMCs, collected from a glioma patient treated with radiotherapy, temozolomide or both. The origin of the receptors is a man aged 25-45 years with glioma. The conserved cysteine and the conserved F or W are not part of the CDR3 here. The D gene is left open where the match is weak.

d_gene: -
v_gene: TRBV7-2
j_gene: TRBJ1-5
CDR3aa: ASSLWAGSYQPQH

d_gene: -
v_gene: TRBV4-2
j_gene: TRBJ2-3
CDR3aa: ASSQERGTGTDTQY

d_gene: TRBD2
v_gene: TRBV2
j_gene: TRBJ2-7
CDR3aa: ASSEAGTSGLSYEQY

d_gene: TRBD1
v_gene: TRBV30
j_gene: TRBJ2-5
CDR3aa: AWRDYLGHRGETQY

d_gene: TRBD2
v_gene: TRBV4-3
j_gene: TRBJ2-3
CDR3aa: ASSQEGFTSGATDTQY

d_gene: TRBD1
v_gene: TRBV4-1
j_gene: TRBJ2-7
CDR3aa: ASSQPTGDSPYEQY

d_gene: -
v_gene: TRBV7-8
j_gene: TRBJ2-7
CDR3aa: ASSEDTTYEQY

d_gene: -
v_gene: TRBV19
j_gene: TRBJ1-6
CDR3aa: ASSPRSYNSPLH

d_gene: -
v_gene: TRBV4-1
j_gene: TRBJ1-1
CDR3aa: ASSQGIEVTEAF

d_gene: -
v_gene: TRBV7-2
j_gene: TRBJ2-5
CDR3aa: ASSHQPGRSY

d_gene: -
v_gene: TRBV6-1
j_gene: TRBJ2-3
CDR3aa: ASSLGGTLTDTQY

d_gene: -
v_gene: TRBV5-1
j_gene: TRBJ2-7
CDR3aa: ASSLDGGSNYEQY

d_gene: -
v_gene: TRBV7-3
j_gene: TRBJ2-1
CDR3aa: ASSLRTAKANEQF

d_gene: -
v_gene: TRBV19
j_gene: TRBJ2-7
CDR3aa: ASSASSYEQY

d_gene: -
v_gene: TRBV29-1
j_gene: TRBJ2-7
CDR3aa: SVEVEKYEQY

d_gene: -
v_gene: TRBV7-8
j_gene: TRBJ1-2
CDR3aa: ASRETADLYVANYGYT

d_gene: TRBD1
v_gene: TRBV30
j_gene: TRBJ2-2
CDR3aa: AWSAKQGATGELF